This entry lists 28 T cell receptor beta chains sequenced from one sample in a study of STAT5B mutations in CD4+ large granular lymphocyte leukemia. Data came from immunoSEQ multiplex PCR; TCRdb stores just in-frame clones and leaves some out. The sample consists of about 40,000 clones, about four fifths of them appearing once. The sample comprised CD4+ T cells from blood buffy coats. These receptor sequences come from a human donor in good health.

CDR3 in amino acids: CASRRTTTGELFF. CDR3 in DNA: TGTGCCAGCAGAAGGACAACCACCGGGGAGCTGTTTTTT. The genes are TRBV2 and TRBJ2-2, with D maybe TRBD1 (5 bases). The CDR3 has 13 amino acids. Trimming cost V 6 bases and J 4 bases, with 9 bases left between them. Per the germline V gene, CDR1 is SNHLY and CDR2 is FYNNEI.

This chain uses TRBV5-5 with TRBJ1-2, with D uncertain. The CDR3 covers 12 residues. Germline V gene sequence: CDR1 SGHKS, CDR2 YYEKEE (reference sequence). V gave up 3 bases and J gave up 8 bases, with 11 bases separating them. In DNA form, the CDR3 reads TGTGCCAGCAGCTCGACACAATTGGGCTACACCTTC. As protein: CASSSTQLGYTF.

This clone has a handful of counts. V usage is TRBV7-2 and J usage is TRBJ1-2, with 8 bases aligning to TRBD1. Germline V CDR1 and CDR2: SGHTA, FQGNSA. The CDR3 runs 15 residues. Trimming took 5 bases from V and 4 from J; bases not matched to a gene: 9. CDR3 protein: CASSRTATGGYGYTF. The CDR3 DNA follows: TGTGCCAGCAGCCGAACAGCTACAGGGGGCTATGGCTACACCTTC.

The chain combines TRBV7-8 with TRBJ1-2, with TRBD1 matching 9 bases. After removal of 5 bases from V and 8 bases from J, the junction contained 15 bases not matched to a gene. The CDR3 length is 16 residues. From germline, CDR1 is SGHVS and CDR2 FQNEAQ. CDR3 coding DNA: TGTGCCAGCAGCCCCCGACCGGGACAGGGATTGGAGGGCTACACCTTC. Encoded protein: CASSPRPGQGLEGYTF. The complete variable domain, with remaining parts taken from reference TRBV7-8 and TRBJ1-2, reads GAGVSQSPRYKVAKRGQDVALRCDPISGHVSLFWYQQALGQGPEFLTYFQNEAQLDKSGLPSDRFFAERPEGSVSTLKIQRTQQEDSAVYLCASSPRPGQGLEGYTFGSGTRLTVV.

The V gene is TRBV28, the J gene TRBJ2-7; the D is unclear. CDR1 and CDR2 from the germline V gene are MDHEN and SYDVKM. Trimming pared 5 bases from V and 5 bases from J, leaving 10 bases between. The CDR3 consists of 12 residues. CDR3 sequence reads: CASSPRLNEQYF. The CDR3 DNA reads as TGTGCCAGCAGTCCAAGGCTGAACGAGCAGTACTTC.

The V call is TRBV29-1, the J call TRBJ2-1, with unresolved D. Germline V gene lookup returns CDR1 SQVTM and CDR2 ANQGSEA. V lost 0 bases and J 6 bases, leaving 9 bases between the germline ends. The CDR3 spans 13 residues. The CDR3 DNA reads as TGCAGCGTTGAAGAATCTGGCGGCAATGAGCAGTTCTTC. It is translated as CSVEESGGNEQFF.

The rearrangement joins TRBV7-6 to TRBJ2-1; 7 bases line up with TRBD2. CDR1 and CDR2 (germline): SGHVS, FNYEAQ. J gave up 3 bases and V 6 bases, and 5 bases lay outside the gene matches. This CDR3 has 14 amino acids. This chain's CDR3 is CASRPSGIYNEQFF. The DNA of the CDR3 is TGTGCCAGCAGACCAAGCGGGATCTACAATGAGCAGTTCTTC.

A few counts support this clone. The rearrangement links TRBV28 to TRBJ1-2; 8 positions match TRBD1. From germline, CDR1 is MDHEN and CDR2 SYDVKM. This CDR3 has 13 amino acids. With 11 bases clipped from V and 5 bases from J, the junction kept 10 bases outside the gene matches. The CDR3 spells CAASRDRSYGYTF. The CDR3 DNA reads TGTGCCGCTAGTAGGGACAGGTCTTATGGCTACACCTTC.

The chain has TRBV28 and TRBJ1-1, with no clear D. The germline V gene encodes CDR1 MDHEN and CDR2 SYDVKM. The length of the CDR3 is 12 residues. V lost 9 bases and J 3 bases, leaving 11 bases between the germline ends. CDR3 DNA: TGTGCCAGTAACGACAAGGACACTGAAGCTTTCTTT. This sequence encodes CASNDKDTEAFF.

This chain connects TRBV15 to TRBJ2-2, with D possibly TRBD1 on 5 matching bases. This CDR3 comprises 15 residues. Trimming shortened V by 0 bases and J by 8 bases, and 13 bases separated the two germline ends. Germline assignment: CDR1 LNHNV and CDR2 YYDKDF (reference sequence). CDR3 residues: CATSRDRSGSGELFF. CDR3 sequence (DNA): TGTGCCACCAGCAGAGATAGGTCAGGGTCAGGGGAGCTGTTTTTT.

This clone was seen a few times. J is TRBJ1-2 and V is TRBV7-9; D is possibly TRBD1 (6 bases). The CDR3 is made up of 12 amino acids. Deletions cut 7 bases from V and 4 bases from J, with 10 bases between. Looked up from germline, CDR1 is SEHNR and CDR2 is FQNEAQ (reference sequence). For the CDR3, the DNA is TGTGCCAGCAACAGGGAGTCCTATGGCTACACCTTC. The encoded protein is CASNRESYGYTF.

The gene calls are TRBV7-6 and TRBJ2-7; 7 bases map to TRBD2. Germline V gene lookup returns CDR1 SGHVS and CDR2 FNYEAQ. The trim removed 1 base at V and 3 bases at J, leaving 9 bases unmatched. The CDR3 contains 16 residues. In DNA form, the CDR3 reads TGTGCCAGCAGCTTAGGCGGGGGAGGGAGTTACTACGAGCAGTACTTC. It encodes CASSLGGGGSYYEQYF.

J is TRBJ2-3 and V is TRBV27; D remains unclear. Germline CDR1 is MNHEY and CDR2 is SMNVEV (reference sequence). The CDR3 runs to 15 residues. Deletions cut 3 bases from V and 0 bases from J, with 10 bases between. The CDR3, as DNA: TGTGCCAGCAGTTTTCAATTAACTAGCACAGATACGCAGTATTTT. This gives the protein CASSFQLTSTDTQYF.

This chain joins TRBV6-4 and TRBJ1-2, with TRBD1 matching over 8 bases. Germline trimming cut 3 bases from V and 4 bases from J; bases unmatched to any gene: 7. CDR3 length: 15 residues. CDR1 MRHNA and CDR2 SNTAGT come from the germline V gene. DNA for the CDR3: TGTGCCAGCAGTGAATCGACAGGGGAAAGCTATGGCTACACCTTC. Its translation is CASSESTGESYGYTF.

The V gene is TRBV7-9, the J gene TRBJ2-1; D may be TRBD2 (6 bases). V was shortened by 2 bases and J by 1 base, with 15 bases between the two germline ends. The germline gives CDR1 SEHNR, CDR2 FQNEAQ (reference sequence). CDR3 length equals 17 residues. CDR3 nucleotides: TGTGCCAGCAGCTTAACCGATCTAGCGCCTTCCTACAATGAGCAGTTCTTC. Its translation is CASSLTDLAPSYNEQFF.

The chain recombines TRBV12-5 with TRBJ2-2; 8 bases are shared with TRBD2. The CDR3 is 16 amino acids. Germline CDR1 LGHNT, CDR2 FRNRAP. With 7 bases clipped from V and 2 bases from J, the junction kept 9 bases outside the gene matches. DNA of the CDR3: TGTGCTAGTGCCTTAGGACTAGCAGCAAACACCGGGGAGCTGTTTTTT. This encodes CASALGLAANTGELFF.

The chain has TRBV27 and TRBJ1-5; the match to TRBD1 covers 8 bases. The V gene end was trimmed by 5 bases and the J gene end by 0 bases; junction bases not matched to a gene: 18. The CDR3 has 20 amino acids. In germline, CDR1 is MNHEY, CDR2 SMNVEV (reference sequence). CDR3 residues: CASSAAYRTGLTVSNQPQHF. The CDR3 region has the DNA TGTGCCAGCAGTGCAGCATATCGGACAGGGTTAACCGTTAGCAATCAGCCCCAGCATTTT.

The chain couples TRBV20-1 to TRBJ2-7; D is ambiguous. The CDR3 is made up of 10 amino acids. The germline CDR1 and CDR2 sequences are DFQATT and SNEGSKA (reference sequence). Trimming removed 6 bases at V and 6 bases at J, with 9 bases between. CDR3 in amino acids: CSAQILEQYF. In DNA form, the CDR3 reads TGCAGTGCCCAGATCCTCGAGCAGTACTTC.

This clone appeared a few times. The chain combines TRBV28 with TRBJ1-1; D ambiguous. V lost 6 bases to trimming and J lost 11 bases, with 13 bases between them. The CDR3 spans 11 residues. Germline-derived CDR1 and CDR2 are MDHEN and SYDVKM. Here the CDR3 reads CASSSPLGAFF. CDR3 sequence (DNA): TGTGCCAGCAGCTCCCCTTTAGGGGCTTTCTTT.

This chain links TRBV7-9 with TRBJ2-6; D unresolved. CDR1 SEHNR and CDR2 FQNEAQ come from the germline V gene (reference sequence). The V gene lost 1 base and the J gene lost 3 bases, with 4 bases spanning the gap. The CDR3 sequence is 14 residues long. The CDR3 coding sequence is TGTGCCAGCAGCTTAGAGGATGGGGCCAACGTCCTGACTTTC. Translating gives CASSLEDGANVLTF.

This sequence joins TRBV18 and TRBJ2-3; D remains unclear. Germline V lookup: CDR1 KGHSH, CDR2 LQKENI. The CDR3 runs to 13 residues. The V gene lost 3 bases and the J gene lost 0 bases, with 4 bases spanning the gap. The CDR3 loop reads CASSPSSTDTQYF. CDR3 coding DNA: TGTGCCAGCTCACCTTCTAGCACAGATACGCAGTATTTT.

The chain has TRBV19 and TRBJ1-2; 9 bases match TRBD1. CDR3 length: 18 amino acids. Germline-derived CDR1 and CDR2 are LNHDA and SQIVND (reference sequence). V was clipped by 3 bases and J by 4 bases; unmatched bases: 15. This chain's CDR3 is CASSIDSSLGTGFYGYTF. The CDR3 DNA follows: TGTGCCAGTAGTATCGACAGCTCTCTGGGGACAGGGTTCTATGGCTACACCTTC.

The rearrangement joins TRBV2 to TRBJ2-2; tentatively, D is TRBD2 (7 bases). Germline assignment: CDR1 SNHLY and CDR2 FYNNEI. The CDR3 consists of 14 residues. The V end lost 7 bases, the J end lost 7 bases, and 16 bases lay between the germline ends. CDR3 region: CASTRKGGNGELFF. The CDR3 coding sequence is TGTGCCAGCACCCGGAAGGGGGGGAACGGGGAGCTGTTTTTT.

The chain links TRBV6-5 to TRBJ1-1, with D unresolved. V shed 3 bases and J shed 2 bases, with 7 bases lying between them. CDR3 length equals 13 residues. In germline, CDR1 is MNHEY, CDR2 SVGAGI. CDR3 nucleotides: TGTGCCAGCAGTTATGTCAGTAACACTGAAGCTTTCTTT. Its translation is CASSYVSNTEAFF.

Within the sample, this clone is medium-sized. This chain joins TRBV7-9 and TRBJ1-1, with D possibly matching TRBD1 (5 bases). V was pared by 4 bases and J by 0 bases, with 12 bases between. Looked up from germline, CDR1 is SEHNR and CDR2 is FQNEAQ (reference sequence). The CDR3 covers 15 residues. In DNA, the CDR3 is TGTGCCAGCAGCTCGGGACCAGCTATGAACACTGAAGCTTTCTTT. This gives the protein CASSSGPAMNTEAFF.

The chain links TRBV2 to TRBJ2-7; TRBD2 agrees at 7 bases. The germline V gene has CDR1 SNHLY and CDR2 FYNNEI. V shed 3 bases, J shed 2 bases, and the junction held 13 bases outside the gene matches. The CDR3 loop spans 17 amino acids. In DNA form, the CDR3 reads TGTGCCAGCAGTGATTCAGCGGGGCACCCCAAGCCCTACGAGCAGTACTTC. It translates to CASSDSAGHPKPYEQYF.

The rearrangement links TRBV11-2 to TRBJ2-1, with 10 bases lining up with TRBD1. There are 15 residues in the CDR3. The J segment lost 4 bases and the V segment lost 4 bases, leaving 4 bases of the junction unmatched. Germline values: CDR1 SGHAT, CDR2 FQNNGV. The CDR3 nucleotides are TGTGCCAGCAGCTCCGGACAGGGGGTATACAATGAGCAGTTCTTC. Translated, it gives CASSSGQGVYNEQFF.

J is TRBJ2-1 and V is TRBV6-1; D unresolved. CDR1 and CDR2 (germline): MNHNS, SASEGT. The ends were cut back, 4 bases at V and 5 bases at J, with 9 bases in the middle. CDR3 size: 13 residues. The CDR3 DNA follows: TGTGCCAGCAGTGGTCAGTCCGACAATGAGCAGTTCTTC. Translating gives CASSGQSDNEQFF.